This TCR beta chain was retrieved from a study of blood T cell repertoires in COVID-19. Study-level background: COVID-19 samples, acute and convalescent, were from the United States, Italy and Spain. Nucleic acid was either cDNA or gDNA, and it came from T cells, B-cell-depleted T cells, or PBMCs.

Donors were grouped by their self-reported clinical history. As originally analysed: Reference gene primer amplification gave estimated nucleated cell counts. Sequencing was performed with immunoSEQ multiplex PCR; in TCRdb, only in-frame clones are kept and a portion is missing. V and J calls and clone size follow that table, whereas D and trimming were derived from the DNA. The table lists 200,000 to 250,000 clones, 70% to 85% of them singletons, with 3% to 4% in the top ten. Per germline, CDR1 LNHDA and CDR2 SQIVND (reference sequence). Trimming left V 5 bases short and J 6 bases short, with 10 bases between. The CDR3 loop spans 12 amino acids.

This sequence was found in a woman aged 55-70 years who had recovered from COVID-19. The rearrangement joins TRBV19 to TRBJ1-2; tentatively, D is TRBD1 (5 bases). The sample consisted of PBMCs or T cells enriched from blood (not recorded which). This chain's CDR3 is CASSGAEDGYTF. As DNA, the CDR3 is TGTGCCAGTAGTGGGGCAGAGGATGGCTACACCTTC.